This entry describes one TCR beta chain. The sample is drawn from a study of blood T cell repertoires in COVID-19. The germline V gene encodes CDR1 SNHLY and CDR2 FYNNEI. The CDR3 has 18 amino acids. Trimming left V 8 bases short and J 7 bases short, with 33 bases between. Per the authors' pipeline: Amplifying reference gene primers gave estimates of nucleated cell counts. The assay was immunoSEQ multiplex PCR, and TCRdb's table has in-frame clones only and misses some. That table furnishes V, J and clone size, whereas the DNA furnished D and trimming. The profile shows around 280,000 clones, roughly 86% of them singletons.

The chain carries TRBV2 and TRBJ2-7, with a possible D match to TRBD2 (6 bases). Sequences were obtained from peripheral blood. The origin of this receptor is a woman in her thirties who had recovered from COVID-19. CDR3: CASLQRGSGPPEPEEQYF. CDR3 DNA sequence: TGTGCCAGCTTGCAAAGAGGGAGCGGGCCTCCCGAGCCAGAGGAGCAGTACTTC.